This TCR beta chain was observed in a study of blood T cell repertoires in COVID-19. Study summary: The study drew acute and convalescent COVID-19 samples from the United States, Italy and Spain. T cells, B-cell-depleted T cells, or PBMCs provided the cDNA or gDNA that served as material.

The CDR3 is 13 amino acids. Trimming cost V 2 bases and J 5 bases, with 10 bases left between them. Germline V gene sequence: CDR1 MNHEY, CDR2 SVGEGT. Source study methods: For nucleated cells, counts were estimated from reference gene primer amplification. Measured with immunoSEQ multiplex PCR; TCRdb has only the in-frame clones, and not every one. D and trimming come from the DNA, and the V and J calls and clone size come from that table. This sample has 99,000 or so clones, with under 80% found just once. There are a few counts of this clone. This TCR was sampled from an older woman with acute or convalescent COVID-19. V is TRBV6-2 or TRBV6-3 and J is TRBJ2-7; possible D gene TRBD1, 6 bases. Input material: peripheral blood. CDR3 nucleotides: TGTGCCAGCAGTTACGGGGGACAACACGAGCAGTACTTC. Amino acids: CASSYGGQHEQYF.